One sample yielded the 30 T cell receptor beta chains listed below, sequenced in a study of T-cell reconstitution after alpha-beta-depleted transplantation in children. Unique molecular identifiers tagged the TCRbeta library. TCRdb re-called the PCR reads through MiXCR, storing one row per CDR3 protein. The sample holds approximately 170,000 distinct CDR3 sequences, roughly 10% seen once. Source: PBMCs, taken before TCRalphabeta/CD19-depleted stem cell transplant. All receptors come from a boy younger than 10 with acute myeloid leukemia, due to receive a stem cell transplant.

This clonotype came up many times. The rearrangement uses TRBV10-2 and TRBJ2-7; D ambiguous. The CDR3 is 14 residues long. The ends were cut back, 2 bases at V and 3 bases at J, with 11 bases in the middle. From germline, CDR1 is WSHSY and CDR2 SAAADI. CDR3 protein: CASSEAQSYYEQYF. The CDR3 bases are TGCGCCAGCAGTGAGGCACAATCCTACTACGAGCAGTACTTC.

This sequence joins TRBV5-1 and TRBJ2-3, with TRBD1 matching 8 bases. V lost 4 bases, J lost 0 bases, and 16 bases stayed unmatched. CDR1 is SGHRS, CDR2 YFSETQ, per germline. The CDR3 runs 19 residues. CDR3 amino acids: CASSPTGTGVYSSTDTQYF. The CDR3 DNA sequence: TGCGCCAGCAGCCCAACCGGGACAGGAGTTTACTCTAGCACAGATACGCAGTATTTT.

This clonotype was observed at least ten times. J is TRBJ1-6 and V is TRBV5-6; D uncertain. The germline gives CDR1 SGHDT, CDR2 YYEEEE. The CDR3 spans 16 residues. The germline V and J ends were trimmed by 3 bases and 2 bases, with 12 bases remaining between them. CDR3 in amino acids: CASSSERRTYNSPLHF. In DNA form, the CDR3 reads TGTGCCAGCAGCTCTGAACGTAGGACCTATAATTCACCCCTCCACTTT.

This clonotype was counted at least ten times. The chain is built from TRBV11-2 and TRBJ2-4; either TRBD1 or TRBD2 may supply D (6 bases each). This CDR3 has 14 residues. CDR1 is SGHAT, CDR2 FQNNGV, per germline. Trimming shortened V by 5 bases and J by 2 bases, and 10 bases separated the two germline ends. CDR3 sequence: CASSPRGPKNIQYF. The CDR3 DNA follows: TGTGCCAGCAGCCCCCGGGGGCCCAAAAACATTCAGTACTTC. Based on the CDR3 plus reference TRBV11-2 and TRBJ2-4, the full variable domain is EAGVAQSPRYKIIEKRQSVAFWCNPISGHATLYWYQQILGQGPKLLIQFQNNGVVDDSQLPKDRFSAERLKGVDSTLKIQPAKLEDSAVYLCASSPRGPKNIQYFGAGTRLSVL.

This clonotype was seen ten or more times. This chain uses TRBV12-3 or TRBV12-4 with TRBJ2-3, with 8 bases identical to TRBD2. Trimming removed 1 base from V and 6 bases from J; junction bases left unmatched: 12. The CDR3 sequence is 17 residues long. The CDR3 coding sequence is TGTGCCAGCAGTTTAGACCCGGCCAGCGGGAGATCGGATACGCAGTATTTT. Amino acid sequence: CASSLDPASGRSDTQYF.

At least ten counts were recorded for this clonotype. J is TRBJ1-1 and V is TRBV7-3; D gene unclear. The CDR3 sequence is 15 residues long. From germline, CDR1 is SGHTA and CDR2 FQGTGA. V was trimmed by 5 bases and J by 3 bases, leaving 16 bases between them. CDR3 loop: CASSPGPLLDTEAFF. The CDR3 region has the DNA TGTGCCAGCAGCCCCGGGCCTCTCCTCGACACTGAAGCTTTCTTT.

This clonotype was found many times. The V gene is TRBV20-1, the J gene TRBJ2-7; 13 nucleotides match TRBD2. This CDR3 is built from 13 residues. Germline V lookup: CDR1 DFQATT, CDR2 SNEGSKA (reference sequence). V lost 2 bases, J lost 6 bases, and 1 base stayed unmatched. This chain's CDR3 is CSARTSGRAEQYF. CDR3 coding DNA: TGCAGTGCTAGAACTAGCGGGAGGGCCGAGCAGTACTTC.

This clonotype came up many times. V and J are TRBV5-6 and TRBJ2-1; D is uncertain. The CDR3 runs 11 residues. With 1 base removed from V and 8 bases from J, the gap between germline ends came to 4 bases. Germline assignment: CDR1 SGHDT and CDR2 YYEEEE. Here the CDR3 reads CASSLFDEQFF. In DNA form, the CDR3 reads TGTGCCAGCAGCTTGTTCGATGAGCAGTTCTTC.

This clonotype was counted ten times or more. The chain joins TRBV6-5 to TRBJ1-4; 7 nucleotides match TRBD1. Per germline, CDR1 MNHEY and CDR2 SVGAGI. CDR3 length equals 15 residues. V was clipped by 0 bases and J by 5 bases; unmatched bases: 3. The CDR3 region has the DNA TGTGCCAGCAGTTACTCGTCAGGGGGAAATGAAAAACTGTTTTTT. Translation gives CASSYSSGGNEKLFF.

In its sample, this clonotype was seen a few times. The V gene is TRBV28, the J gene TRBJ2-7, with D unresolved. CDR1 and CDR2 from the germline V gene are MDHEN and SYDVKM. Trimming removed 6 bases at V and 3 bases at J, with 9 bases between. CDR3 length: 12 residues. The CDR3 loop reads CASSGDIYEQYF. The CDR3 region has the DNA TGTGCCAGCAGCGGCGACATCTACGAGCAGTACTTC.

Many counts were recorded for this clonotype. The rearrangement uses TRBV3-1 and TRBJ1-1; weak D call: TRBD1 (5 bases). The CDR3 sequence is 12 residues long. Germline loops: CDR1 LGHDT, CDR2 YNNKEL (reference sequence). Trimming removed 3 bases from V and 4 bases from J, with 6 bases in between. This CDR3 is CASSHRGTEAFF. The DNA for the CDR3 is TGTGCCAGCAGCCATAGGGGCACTGAAGCTTTCTTT.

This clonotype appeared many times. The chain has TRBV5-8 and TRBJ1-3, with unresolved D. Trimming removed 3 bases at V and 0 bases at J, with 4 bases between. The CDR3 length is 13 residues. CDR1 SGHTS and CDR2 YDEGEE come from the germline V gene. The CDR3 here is CASSSYSGNTIYF. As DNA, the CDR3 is TGTGCCAGCAGCTCTTACTCTGGAAACACCATATATTTT.

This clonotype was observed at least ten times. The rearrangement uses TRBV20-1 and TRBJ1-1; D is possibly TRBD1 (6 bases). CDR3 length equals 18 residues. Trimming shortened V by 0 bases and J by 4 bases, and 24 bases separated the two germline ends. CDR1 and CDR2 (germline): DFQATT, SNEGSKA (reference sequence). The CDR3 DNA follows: TGCAGTGCTAGAGATTATTCGGGGACAAGCATTTATGGCACTGAAGCTTTCTTT. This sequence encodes CSARDYSGTSIYGTEAFF.

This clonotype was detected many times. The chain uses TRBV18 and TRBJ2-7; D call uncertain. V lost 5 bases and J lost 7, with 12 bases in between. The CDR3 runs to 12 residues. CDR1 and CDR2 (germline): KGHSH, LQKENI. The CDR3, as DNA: TGTGCCAGCTCAGCTAACCGTAGAGAGCAGTACTTC. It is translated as CASSANRREQYF.

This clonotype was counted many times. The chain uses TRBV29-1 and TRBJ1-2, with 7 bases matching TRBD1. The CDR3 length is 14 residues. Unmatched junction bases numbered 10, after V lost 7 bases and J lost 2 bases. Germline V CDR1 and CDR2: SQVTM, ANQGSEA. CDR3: CSAQTRQGNYGYTF. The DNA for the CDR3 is TGCAGCGCCCAAACCAGACAGGGAAACTATGGCTACACCTTC.

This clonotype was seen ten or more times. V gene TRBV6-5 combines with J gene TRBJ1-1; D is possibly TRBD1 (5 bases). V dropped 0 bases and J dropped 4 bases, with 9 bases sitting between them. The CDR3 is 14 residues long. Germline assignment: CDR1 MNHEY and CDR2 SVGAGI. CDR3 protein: CASSYSGEGTEAFF. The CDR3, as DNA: TGTGCCAGCAGTTACTCAGGGGAAGGCACTGAAGCTTTCTTT.

As DNA, the CDR3 is TGTGCCAGCAGCTTACTAGGCGGAGAGACCCAGTACTTC. Encoded protein: CASSLLGGETQYF. The chain combines TRBV7-9 with TRBJ2-5, with D unresolved. Germline assignment: CDR1 SEHNR and CDR2 FQNEAQ (reference sequence). V was pared by 2 bases and J by 4 bases, with 8 bases between. The CDR3 covers 13 residues.

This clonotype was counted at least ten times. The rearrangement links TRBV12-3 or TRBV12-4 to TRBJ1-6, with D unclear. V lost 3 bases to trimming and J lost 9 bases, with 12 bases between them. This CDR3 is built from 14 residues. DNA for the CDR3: TGTGCCAGCAGTTTTGGCCATGGAGGTTCACCCCTCCACTTT. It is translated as CASSFGHGGSPLHF.

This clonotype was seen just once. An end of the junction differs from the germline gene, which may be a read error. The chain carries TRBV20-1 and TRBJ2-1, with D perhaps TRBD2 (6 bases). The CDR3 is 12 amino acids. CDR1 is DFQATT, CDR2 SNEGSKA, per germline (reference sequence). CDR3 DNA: TGCGGTGCGCCGGGACTGAATAATGAGCAGTTCTTC. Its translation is CGAPGLNNEQFF.

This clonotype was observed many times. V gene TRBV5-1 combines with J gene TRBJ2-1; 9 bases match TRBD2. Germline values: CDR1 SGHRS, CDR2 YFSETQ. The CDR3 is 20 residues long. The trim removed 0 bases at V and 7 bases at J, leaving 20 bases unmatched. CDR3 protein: CASSLARRRRLAGTLNEQFF. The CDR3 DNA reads TGCGCCAGCAGCTTGGCCCGGAGGAGAAGGCTAGCGGGGACTCTTAATGAGCAGTTCTTC.

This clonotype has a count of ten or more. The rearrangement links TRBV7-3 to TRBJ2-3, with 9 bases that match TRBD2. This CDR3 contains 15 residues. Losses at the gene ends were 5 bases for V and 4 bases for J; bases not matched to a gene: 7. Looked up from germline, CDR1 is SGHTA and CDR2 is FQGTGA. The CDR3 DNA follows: TGTGCCAGCAGCATGAGCGGGGGGCTTTCAGATACGCAGTATTTT. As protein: CASSMSGGLSDTQYF.

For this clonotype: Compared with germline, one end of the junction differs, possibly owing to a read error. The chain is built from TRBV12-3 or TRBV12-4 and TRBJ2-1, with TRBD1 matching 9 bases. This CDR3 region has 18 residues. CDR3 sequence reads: CAISSPGQGGFGSNEQFF. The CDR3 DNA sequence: TGTGCCATCAGTTCGCCGGGACAGGGTGGTTTTGGAAGCAATGAGCAGTTCTTC.

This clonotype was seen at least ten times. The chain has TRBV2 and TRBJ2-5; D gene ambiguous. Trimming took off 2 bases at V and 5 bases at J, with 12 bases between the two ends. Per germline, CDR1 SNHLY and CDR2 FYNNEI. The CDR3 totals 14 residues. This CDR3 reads CASSERAAAETQYF. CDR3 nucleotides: TGTGCCAGCAGTGAAAGGGCGGCGGCCGAGACCCAGTACTTC.

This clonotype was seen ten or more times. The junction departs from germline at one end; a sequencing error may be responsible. The CDR3 region is CASSQEGVGTF. The CDR3 coding sequence is TGTGCCAGCAGCCAAGAGGGGGTAGGTACCTTT. V gene TRBV4-2 combines with J gene TRBJ1-1; D possibly corresponds to TRBD1 (5 bases). Per the germline V gene, CDR1 is LGHNA and CDR2 is YNFKEQ. CDR3 length: 11 residues.

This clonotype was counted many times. CDR3 sequence reads: CASSVAGGPNEQFF. The CDR3 DNA reads TGTGCCAGCAGCGTAGCAGGGGGCCCAAATGAGCAGTTCTTC. The rearrangement joins TRBV9 to TRBJ2-1; 8 bases map to TRBD1. Germline CDR1 is SGDLS and CDR2 is YYNGEE. CDR3 size: 14 residues. Trimming cost V 0 bases and J 7 bases; bases outside gene matches: 3.

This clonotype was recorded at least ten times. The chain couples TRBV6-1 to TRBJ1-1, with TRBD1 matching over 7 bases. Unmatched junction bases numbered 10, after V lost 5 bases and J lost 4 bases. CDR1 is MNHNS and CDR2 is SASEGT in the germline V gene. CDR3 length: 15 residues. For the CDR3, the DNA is TGTGCCAGCAGTCCTCACGCCGCAGGGGGCACTGAAGCTTTCTTT. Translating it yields CASSPHAAGGTEAFF.

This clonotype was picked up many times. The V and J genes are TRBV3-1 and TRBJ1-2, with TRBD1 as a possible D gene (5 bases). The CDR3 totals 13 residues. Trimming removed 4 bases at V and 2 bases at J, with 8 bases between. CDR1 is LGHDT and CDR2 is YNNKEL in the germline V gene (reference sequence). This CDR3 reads CASSRQLNYGYTF. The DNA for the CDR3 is TGTGCCAGCAGCCGACAGCTAAACTATGGCTACACCTTC.

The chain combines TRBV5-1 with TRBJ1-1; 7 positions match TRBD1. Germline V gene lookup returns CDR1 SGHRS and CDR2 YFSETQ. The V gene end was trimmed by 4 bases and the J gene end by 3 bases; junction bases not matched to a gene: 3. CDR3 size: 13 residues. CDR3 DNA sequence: TGCGCCAGCAGCGTGGGACAGCACACTGAAGCTTTCTTT. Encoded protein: CASSVGQHTEAFF.

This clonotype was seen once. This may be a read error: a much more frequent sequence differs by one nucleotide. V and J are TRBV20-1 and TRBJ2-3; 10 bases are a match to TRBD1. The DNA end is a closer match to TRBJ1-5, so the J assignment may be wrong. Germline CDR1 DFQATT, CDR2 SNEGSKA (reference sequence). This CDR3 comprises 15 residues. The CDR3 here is CSAVATGTGEDTQHF. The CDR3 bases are TGCAGTGCTGTCGCTACCGGGACAGGGGAGGATACGCAGCATTTT.

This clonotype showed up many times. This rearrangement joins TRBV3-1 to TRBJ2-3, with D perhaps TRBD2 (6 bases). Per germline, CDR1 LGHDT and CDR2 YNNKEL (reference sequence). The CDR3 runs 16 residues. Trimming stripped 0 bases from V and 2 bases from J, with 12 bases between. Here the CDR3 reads CASSQEELAYTDTQYF. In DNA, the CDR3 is TGTGCCAGCAGCCAAGAAGAACTAGCATACACAGATACGCAGTATTTT.